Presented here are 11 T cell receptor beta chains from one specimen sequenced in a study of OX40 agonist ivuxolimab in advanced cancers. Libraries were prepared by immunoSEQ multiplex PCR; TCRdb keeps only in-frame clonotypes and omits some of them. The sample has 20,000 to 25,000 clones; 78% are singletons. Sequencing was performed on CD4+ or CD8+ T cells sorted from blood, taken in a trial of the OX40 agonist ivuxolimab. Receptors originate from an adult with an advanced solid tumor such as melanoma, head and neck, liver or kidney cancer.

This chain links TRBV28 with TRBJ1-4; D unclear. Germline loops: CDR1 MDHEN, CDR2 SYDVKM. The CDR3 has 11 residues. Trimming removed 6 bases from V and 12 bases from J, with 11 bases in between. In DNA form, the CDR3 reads TGTGCCAGCAGCCCGCGGGGAGAACTGTTTTTT. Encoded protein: CASSPRGELFF.

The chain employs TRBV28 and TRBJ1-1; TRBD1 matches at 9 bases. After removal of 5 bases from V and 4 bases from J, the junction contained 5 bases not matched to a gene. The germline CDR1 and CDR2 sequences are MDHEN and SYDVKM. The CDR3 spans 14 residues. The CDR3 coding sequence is TGTGCCAGCAGTCTGGGACAGGGTAGCACTGAAGCTTTCTTT. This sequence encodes CASSLGQGSTEAFF.

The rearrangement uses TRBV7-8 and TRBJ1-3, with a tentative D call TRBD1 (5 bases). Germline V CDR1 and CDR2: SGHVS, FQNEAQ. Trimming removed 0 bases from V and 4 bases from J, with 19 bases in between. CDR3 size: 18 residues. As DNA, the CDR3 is TGTGCCAGCAGCTTAGCGAGGGGCCGGCGGCGGGGAGGAAACACCATATATTTT. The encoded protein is CASSLARGRRRGGNTIYF.

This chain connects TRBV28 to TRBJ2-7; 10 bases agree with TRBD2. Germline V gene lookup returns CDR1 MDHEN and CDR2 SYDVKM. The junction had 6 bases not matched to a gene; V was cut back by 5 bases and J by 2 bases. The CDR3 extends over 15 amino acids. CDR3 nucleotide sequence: TGTGCCAGCAGTCGGGGACTAGCGCCTACCTACGAGCAGTACTTC. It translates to CASSRGLAPTYEQYF.

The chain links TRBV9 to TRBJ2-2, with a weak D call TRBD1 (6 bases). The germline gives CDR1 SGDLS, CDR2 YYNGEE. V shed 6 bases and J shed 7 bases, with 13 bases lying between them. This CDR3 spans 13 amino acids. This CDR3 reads CASKRQGSGELFF. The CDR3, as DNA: TGTGCCAGCAAACGGCAGGGGAGCGGGGAGCTGTTTTTT.

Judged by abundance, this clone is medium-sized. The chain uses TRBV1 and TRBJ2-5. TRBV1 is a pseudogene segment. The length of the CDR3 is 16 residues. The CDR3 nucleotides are TGCACCAGCAGCCAAGATAGGGACCGAACACAAGAGACCCAGTACTTC. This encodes CTSSQDRDRTQETQYF.

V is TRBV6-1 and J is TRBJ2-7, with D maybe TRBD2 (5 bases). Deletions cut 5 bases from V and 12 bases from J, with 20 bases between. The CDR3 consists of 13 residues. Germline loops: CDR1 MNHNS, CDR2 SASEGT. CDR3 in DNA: TGTGCCAGCAGTTATGATGAGGGATCTACACCGTACTTC. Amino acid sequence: CASSYDEGSTPYF.

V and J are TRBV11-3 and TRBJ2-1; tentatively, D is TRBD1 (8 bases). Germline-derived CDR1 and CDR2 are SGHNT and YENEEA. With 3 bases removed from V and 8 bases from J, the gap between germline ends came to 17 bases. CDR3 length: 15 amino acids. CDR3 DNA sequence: TGTGCCAGCAGCTTTGGACGGACAGGGAGGGATGAGCAGTTCTTC. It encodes CASSFGRTGRDEQFF.

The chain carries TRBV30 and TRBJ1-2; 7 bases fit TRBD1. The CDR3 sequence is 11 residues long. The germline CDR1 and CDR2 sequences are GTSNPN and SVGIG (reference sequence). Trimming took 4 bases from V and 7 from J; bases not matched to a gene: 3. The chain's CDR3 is CAWTGGLGYTF. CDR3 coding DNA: TGTGCCTGGACAGGGGGTCTTGGCTACACCTTC.

CDR3 amino acids: CASKWDGTSYEQYF. For the CDR3, the DNA is TGTGCCAGTAAATGGGACGGGACATCCTACGAGCAGTACTTC. This chain joins TRBV6-5 and TRBJ2-7; possible D gene TRBD1, 6 bases. Germline CDR1 is MNHEY and CDR2 is SVGAGI. The CDR3 loop spans 14 amino acids. Trimming left V 9 bases short and J 1 base short, with 16 bases between.

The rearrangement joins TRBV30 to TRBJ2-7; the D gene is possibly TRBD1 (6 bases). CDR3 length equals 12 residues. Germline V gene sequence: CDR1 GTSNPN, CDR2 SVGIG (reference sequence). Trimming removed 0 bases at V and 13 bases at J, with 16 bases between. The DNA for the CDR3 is TGTGCCTGGAGTGTACCGACAGGAGTCCTCTACTTC. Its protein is CAWSVPTGVLYF.